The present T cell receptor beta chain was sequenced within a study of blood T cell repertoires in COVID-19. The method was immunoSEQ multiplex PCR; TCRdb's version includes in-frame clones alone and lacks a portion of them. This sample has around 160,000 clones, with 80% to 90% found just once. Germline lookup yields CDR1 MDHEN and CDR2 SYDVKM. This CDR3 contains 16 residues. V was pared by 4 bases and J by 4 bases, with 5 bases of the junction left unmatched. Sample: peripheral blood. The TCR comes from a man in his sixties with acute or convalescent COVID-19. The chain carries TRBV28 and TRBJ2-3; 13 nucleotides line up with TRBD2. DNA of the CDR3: TGTGCCAGCAGTTGGAGGACTAGCGGGAGCGCAGATACGCAGTATTTT. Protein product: CASSWRTSGSADTQYF.